The clone carrying this T cell receptor (beta chain) was seen only a few times. Its antigen is undetermined. Germline loops: CDR1 MDHEN, CDR2 SYDVKM. CDR3 length equals 13 residues. Trimming left V 5 bases short and J 7 bases short, with 15 bases between. This specimen comes from a study of shared clonotypes between healthy human individuals. Findings and caveats of the study: Large depth notwithstanding, sorted-subset sequencing proved incomplete by rarefaction. Among donors, sharing of clonotypes was expected to be affected by sequencing depth.

Assay used: immunoSEQ multiplex PCR; TCRdb lists only in-frame clones, some missing. The sample includes millions of clones, more than 80% of them seen just once. The donors were all Caucasian adults (living in Nashville, Tennessee). The sequence derives from a man aged 18 to 30 in good health. Some clones in this sample may be carry-over from other donors' samples. Sequencing used naive CD4+ T cells from PBMCs. As for subset: CD45RA+ positively selected. V and J are TRBV28 and TRBJ2-7; TRBD2 is a possible D gene (5 bases). The CDR3 loop is CASSVHGRGEQYF. The CDR3 nucleotides read TGTGCCAGCAGTGTGCACGGGCGCGGGGAGCAGTACTTC.